This T cell receptor beta chain is drawn from a study of OX40 agonist ivuxolimab in advanced cancers. The CDR3 runs 14 residues. Only in-frame clones appear in the TCRdb table, and some are missing; sequencing was by immunoSEQ multiplex PCR. The sample records under 7,500 clones, roughly 90% being singletons. The V call is TRBV21-1, the J call TRBJ2-7; TRBD2, the table's D call, was not compared with the DNA. TRBV21-1 is labeled a pseudogene. This clonotype originated in an adult with an advanced solid tumor such as melanoma, head and neck, liver or kidney cancer. The source material was CD4+ or CD8+ T cells sorted from blood, sampled in a trial of the OX40 agonist ivuxolimab. CDR3 sequence reads: CASILAGYSYEQYF. The CDR3 DNA sequence: TGTGCCAGCATTCTAGCGGGTTACTCCTACGAGCAGTACTTC.